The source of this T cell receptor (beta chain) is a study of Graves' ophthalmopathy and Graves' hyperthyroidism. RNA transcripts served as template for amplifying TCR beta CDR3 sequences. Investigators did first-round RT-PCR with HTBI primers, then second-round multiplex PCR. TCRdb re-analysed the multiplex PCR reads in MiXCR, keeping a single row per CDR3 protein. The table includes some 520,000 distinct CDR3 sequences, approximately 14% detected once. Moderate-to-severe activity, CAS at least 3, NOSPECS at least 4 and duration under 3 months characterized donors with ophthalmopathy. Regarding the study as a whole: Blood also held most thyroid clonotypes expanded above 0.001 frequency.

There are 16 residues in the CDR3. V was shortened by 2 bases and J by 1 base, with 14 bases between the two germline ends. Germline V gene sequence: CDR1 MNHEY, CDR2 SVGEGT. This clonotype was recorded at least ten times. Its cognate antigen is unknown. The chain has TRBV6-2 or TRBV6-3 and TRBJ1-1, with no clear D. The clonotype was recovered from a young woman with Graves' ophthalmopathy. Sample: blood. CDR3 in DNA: TGTGCCAGCAGTTACCACGAATCCTCAGCGAACACTGAAGCTTTCTTT. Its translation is CASSYHESSANTEAFF.